The T cell receptor (beta chain) under discussion was sequenced for a study of T cell changes during pregnancy in multiple sclerosis. The method was immunoSEQ multiplex PCR; TCRdb's version includes in-frame clones alone and lacks a portion of them. The profile shows approximately 63,000 clones, 80% to 95% of them singletons. The CDR3 totals 14 residues. The V gene's germline CDR1 is LGHNT and CDR2 FRNRAP. V was clipped by 0 bases and J by 5 bases, with 10 bases between them. In its sample, this clone was seen once. V is TRBV12-5 and J is TRBJ2-5, with a weak D call TRBD1 (6 bases). This TCR derives from a female donor in good health, enrolled as a control in a pregnancy study. The sequences come from peripheral blood, collected in the third trimester of pregnancy. The CDR3 spells CASGLVNRGETQYF. The CDR3 DNA follows: TGTGCTAGTGGTTTGGTGAATAGGGGGGAGACCCAGTACTTC.